The T cell receptor beta chain described here comes from a study of blood T cell repertoires in COVID-19. Overall study context: The United States, Italy and Spain supplied acute and convalescent COVID-19 samples. The cDNA or gDNA used as material had been derived from T cells, B-cell-depleted T cells, or PBMCs.

The V end was cut by 4 bases, the J end by 0 bases, with 14 bases between. Per the germline V gene, CDR1 is MDHEN and CDR2 is SYDVKM. This CDR3 is 16 amino acids long. Participant age was roughly 18 to 89 years, and participants resided in about two dozen US areas. The assay was immunoSEQ multiplex PCR, and TCRdb's table has in-frame clones only and misses some. This table holds 150,000 to 200,000 clones, approximately 83% found once. The chain uses TRBV28 and TRBJ2-3; the D gene is possibly TRBD1 (5 bases). This sequence was found in a man between 65 and 85 years old who had been exposed to COVID-19. Material for sequencing was PBMCs or T cells enriched from blood (not recorded which). The CDR3 here is CASSSQTELSTDTQYF. CDR3 DNA: TGTGCCAGCAGTTCACAGACAGAGCTTAGCACAGATACGCAGTATTTT. Drawing the rest from reference TRBV28 and TRBJ2-3, the complete variable domain is DVKVTQSSRYLVKRTGEKVFLECVQDMDHENMFWYRQDPGLGLRLIYFSYDVKMKEKGDIPEGYSVSREKKERFSLILESASTNQTSMYLCASSSQTELSTDTQYFGPGTRLTVL.